The following is a T cell receptor (beta chain) sequence with its context. Antigen: not known. These data are taken from a study of vaccination and CD4 T cells after COVID-19. For the study at large: For post-vaccine samples, collection took place a median roughly 72 days after dose two, ranging from 14 to 241. Overlapping spike peptides from SARS-CoV-2, HCoV-NL63, HCoV-OC43 and HCoV-229E served to stimulate the cells.

Treatment specified: approximately 9-day PBMC culture with coronavirus spike peptide pools or control peptides (ViraFEST assay). Recorded positive PCR dates fall between March and December 2020, preceding US Alpha, Beta and Delta variants. PBMC cultures, at approximately 2 million cells per well, received approximately 9.4 IU/ml IL-2 and about 11 ug/ml peptide pools. CDR3 length equals 16 residues. Trimming left V 2 bases short and J 0 bases short, with 13 bases between. Germline CDR1 and CDR2: MNHEY and SVGEGT. The Oncomine TCR Beta short-read assay sequenced DNA from cultured CD4+ T cells. Each CDR3 protein is one row after TCRdb ran MiXCR on the PCR reads. The sample holds about 20,000 distinct CDR3 sequences, around three fifths seen once.

The chain couples TRBV6-2 or TRBV6-3 to TRBJ1-1; D gene unclear. Material for sequencing was CD4+ T cells from blood, cultured in vitro. The receptor comes from a human donor who had recovered from COVID-19. The CDR3 loop is CASSYLLGGMNTEAFF. CDR3 bases: TGTGCCAGCAGTTACCTATTAGGAGGGATGAACACTGAAGCTTTCTTT.